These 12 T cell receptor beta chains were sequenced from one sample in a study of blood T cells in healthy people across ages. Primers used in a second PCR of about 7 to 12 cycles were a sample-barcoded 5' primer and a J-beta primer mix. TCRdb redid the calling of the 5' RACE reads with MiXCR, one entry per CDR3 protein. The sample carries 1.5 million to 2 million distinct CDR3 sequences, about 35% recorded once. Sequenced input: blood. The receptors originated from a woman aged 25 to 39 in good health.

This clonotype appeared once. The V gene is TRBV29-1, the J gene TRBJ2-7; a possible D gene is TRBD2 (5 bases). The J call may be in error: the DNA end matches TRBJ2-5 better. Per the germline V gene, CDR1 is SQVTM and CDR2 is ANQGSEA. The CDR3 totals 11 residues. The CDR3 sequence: CSATRGETQYF. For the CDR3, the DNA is TGCAGCGCGACCCGCGGGGAGACCCAGTACTTC.

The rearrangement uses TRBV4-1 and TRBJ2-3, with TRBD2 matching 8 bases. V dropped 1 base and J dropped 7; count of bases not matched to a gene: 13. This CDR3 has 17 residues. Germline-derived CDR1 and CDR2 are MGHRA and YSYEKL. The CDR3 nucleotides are TGCGCCAGCAGCCAAGGAGGGTCTGGCGGGAGGAGTAATACGCAGTATTTT. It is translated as CASSQGGSGGRSNTQYF.

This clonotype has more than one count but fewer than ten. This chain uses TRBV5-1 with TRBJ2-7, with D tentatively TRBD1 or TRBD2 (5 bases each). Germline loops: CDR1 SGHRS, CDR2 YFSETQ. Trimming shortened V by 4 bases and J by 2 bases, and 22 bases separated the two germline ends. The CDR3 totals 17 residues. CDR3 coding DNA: TGCGCCAGCAGCACCCTAAGGGACGGGTCGAACCCCTACGAGCAGTACTTC. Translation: CASSTLRDGSNPYEQYF.

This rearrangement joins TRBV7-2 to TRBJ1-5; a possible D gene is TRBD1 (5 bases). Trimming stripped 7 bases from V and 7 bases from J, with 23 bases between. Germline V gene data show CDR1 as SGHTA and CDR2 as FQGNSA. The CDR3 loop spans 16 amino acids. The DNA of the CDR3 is TGTGCCAGCACCTCCCTGGGGGAAAGGGTCGGGCAGCCCCAGCATTTT. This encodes CASTSLGERVGQPQHF.

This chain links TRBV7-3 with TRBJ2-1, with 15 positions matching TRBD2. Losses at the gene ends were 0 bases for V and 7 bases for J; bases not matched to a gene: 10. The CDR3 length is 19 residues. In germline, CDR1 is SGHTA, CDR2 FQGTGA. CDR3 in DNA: TGTGCCAGCAGCTTAACAAGGACTAGCGGGAGGGCCCTCTGGAATGAGCAGTTCTTC. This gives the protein CASSLTRTSGRALWNEQFF.

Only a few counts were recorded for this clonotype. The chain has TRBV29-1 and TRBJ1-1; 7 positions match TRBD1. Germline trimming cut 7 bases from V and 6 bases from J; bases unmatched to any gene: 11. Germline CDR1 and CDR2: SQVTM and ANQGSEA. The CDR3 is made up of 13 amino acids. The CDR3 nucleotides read TGCAGCGCTTCAGACAGGGCAGGGTCTGAAGCTTTCTTT. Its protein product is CSASDRAGSEAFF.

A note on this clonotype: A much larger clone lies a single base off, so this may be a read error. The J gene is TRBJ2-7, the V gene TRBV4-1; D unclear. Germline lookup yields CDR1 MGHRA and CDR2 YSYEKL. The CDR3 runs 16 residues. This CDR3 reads CVSSPTRTRVQDEQYF. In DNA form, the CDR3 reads TGCGTCAGCAGCCCAACCCGAACAAGGGTTCAGGACGAGCAGTACTTC.

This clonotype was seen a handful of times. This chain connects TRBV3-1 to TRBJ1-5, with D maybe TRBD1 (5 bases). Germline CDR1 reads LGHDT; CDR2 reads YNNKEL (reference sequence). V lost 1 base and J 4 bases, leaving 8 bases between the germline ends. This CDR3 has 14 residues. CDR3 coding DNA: TGTGCCAGCAGCCAAGTGACAGATAATCAGCCCCAGCATTTT. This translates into CASSQVTDNQPQHF. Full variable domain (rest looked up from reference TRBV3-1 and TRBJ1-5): DTAVSQTPKYLVTQMGNDKSIKCEQNLGHDTMYWYKQDSKKFLKIMFSYNNKELIINETVPNRFSPKSPDKAHLNLHINSLELGDSAVYFCASSQVTDNQPQHFGDGTRLSIL.

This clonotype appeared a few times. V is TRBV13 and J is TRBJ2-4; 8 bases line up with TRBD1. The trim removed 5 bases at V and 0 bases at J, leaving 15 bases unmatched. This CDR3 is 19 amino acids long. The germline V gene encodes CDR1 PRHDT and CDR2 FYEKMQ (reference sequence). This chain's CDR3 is CASSPRQGSSLLAKNIQYF. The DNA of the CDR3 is TGTGCCAGCAGCCCACGACAGGGGTCTTCTTTACTAGCCAAAAACATTCAGTACTTC. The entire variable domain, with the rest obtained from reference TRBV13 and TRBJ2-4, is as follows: AAGVIQSPRHLIKEKRETATLKCYPIPRHDTVYWYQQGPGQDPQFLISFYEKMQSDKGSIPDRFSAQQFSDYHSELNMSSLELGDSALYFCASSPRQGSSLLAKNIQYFGAGTRLSVL.

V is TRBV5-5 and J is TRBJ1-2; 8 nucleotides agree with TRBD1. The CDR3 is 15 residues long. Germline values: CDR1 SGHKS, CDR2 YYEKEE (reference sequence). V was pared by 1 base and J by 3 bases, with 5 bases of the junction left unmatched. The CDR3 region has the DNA TGTGCCAGCAGCTTGCGTGCAGGGGGCGACTATGGCTACACCTTC. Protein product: CASSLRAGGDYGYTF.

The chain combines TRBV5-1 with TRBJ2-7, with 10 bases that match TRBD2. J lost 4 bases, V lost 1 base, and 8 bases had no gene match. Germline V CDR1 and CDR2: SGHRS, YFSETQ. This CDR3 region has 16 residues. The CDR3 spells CASSLNEASGSYEQYF. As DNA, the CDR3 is TGCGCCAGCAGCTTGAATGAGGCTAGCGGGAGTTACGAGCAGTACTTC.

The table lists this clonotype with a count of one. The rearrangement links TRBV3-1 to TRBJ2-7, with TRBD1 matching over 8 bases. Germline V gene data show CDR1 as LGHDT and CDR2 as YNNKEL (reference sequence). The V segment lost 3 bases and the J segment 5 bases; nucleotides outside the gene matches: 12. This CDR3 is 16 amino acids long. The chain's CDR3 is CASSHPGQGRVDEQYF. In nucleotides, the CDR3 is TGTGCCAGCAGCCATCCCGGACAGGGTAGGGTCGACGAGCAGTACTTC.